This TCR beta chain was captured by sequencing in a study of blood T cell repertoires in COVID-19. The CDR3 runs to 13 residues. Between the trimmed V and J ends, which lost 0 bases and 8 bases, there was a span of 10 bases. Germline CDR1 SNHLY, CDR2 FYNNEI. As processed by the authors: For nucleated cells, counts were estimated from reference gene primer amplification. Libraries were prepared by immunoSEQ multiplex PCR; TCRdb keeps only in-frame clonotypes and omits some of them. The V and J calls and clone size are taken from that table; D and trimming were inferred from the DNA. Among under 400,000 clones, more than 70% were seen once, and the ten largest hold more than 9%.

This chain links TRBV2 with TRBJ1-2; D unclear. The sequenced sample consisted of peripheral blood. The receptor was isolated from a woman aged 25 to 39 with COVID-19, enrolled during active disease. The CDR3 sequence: CASSEATALGYTF. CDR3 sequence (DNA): TGTGCCAGCAGTGAAGCTACAGCTTTAGGCTACACCTTC.